These T cell receptor beta chains were read from a single sample in a study of human T cells and chemical hapten exposure. From the RACE reads, TCRdb called clonotypes with MiXCR, one entry per CDR3 protein. In the table there are roughly 150,000 distinct CDR3 sequences, about a quarter of which are singletons. Sequenced material: whole blood, taken in connection with sensitization to the hapten diphenylcyclopropenone (DPC). All receptors come from a woman between 18 and 29 years old with alopecia areata. Some clones in this sample may be carry-over from other donors' samples. CDR3s include the opening cysteine and the closing phenylalanine or tryptophan. The D gene is left open where the match is weak. Some rows have no size entry. The others give once, few or many, or a class for an expanded clone.

J: TRBJ2-1
V: TRBV7-9
size: .
D: .
DNA: TGTGCCAGCAGCTTAGTTGTGGGGGGGGCCTCCCGAAATGAGCAGTTCTTC
CDR3: CASSLVVGGASRNEQFF

J: TRBJ1-4
V: TRBV3-1
size: .
D: .
DNA: TGTGCCAGCAGCCCCGGGACACAGGAGGCCGAAAAACTGTTTTTT
CDR3: CASSPGTQEAEKLFF

J: TRBJ1-2
V: TRBV3-1
size: few
D: TRBD1
DNA: TGTGCCAGCAGCCCGGACAGGGGAAGGGGCTACACCTTC
CDR3: CASSPDRGRGYTF

J: TRBJ2-3
V: TRBV7-2
size: .
D: .
DNA: TGTGCCAGCAGCTCTCCCGTTCTGGGCACAGATACGCAGTATTTT
CDR3: CASSSPVLGTDTQYF

J: TRBJ2-4
V: TRBV4-3
size: few
D: .
DNA: TGCGCCAGCAGCCAAGCTCCCGGGGCCGAAAACATTCAGTACTTC
CDR3: CASSQAPGAENIQYF

J: TRBJ1-2
V: TRBV20-1
size: .
D: .
DNA: TGCTCGTGGCGGGGAGGGGGCTATGGCTACACCTTC
CDR3: CSWRGGGYGYTF

J: TRBJ2-2
V: TRBV7-2
size: few
D: .
DNA: TGTGCCAGCAGCCCCACCACTGTTAGGCTGTTTTTT
CDR3: CASSPTTVRLFF

J: TRBJ2-1
V: TRBV2
size: .
D: .
DNA: TGTGCCAGCAGTGAAGCGAGGGGGGGCCGGGATGAGCAGTTCTTC
CDR3: CASSEARGGRDEQFF

J: TRBJ1-2
V: TRBV7-9
size: .
D: .
DNA: TGTGCCAGCAGCTCAGATAACCCGTATGGCTACACCTTC
CDR3: CASSSDNPYGYTF

J: TRBJ2-7
V: TRBV9
size: .
D: .
DNA: TGTGCCAGCAGCGCCAGTCCCATGGGAAGGGCGGTGGACGAGCAGTACTTC
CDR3: CASSASPMGRAVDEQYF

J: TRBJ2-2
V: TRBV18
size: .
D: TRBD2
DNA: TGTGCCAGCTCACCAGCCGGGACTAGCGGGATTACCGGGGAGCTGTTTTTT
CDR3: CASSPAGTSGITGELFF

J: TRBJ2-7
V: TRBV20-1
size: .
D: .
DNA: TGCAGGGCGGTAGGAGACTCTCCCTACGAGCAGTACTTC
CDR3: CRAVGDSPYEQYF

J: TRBJ2-2
V: TRBV4-3
size: .
D: .
DNA: TGCGCCAGCAGCCAAGAAGGAAGGGGTTCCGGGGAGCTGTTTTTT
CDR3: CASSQEGRGSGELFF

J: TRBJ2-5
V: TRBV7-9
size: .
D: .
DNA: TGTGCCAGCAGCTCCTGGGCCAGTCAAGAGACCCAGTACTTC
CDR3: CASSSWASQETQYF

J: TRBJ2-1
V: TRBV29-1
size: .
D: .
DNA: TGCAGCGTTGAAGATTTGGGGACGGGAAAATACGATGAGCAGTTCTTC
CDR3: CSVEDLGTGKYDEQFF

J: TRBJ1-5
V: TRBV7-9
size: .
D: TRBD1
DNA: TGTGCCAGCAGCCCTGGACAGGTTGGATCCCCCCAGCATTTT
CDR3: CASSPGQVGSPQHF

J: TRBJ2-3
V: TRBV29-1
size: few
D: .
DNA: TGCAGCGTTGCCGGAGGTGGGCCGGATACGCAGTATTTT
CDR3: CSVAGGGPDTQYF

J: TRBJ2-1
V: TRBV4-1
size: few
D: TRBD2
DNA: TGCGCCAGCAGCCAAGGGACTAGCGCACACAATGAGCAGTTCTTC
CDR3: CASSQGTSAHNEQFF

J: TRBJ2-3
V: TRBV4-3
size: many
D: TRBD1
DNA: TGCGCCAGCAGCCGGTCCCGGGACAGGGCAGATACGCAGTATTTT
CDR3: CASSRSRDRADTQYF

J: TRBJ2-4
V: TRBV7-2
size: .
D: .
DNA: TGTGCCAGCAGCTTAGCTCTAGCCAAAAACATTCAGTACTTC
CDR3: CASSLALAKNIQYF

J: TRBJ1-2
V: TRBV18
size: few
D: TRBD1
DNA: TGTGCCAGCTCATCCCGGGGACAGCCCGGCTACACCTTC
CDR3: CASSSRGQPGYTF

J: TRBJ2-3
V: TRBV11-2
size: few
D: TRBD2
DNA: TGTGCCAGCAGCTTAGAGGGTAGCGGGAGGACAGATACGCAGTATTTT
CDR3: CASSLEGSGRTDTQYF

J: TRBJ1-1
V: TRBV5-5
size: .
D: TRBD1
DNA: TGTGCCAGCAGCTTCGTACAGGGGACTAGCACTGAAGCTTTCTTT
CDR3: CASSFVQGTSTEAFF

J: TRBJ1-5
V: TRBV12-3/TRBV12-4
size: .
D: .
DNA: TGTGCCAGCAGTTTATACCAGAGAGACAATCAGCCCCAGCATTTT
CDR3: CASSLYQRDNQPQHF

J: TRBJ2-7
V: TRBV2
size: few
D: TRBD2
DNA: TGTGCCAGCAGCGTCGGACTAGCGGGAGGATACGAGCAGTACTTC
CDR3: CASSVGLAGGYEQYF

J: TRBJ2-3
V: TRBV7-9
size: .
D: TRBD1
DNA: TGTGCCAGCAGCTCCCGACAGGGGCCCACAGATACGCAGTATTTT
CDR3: CASSSRQGPTDTQYF

J: TRBJ2-1
V: TRBV2
size: few
D: TRBD2
DNA: TGTGCCAGCAGTGATTGGACTAGCGGGGGTAATGAGCAGTTCTTC
CDR3: CASSDWTSGGNEQFF

J: TRBJ2-1
V: TRBV9
size: few
D: .
DNA: TGTGCCAGCAGCGTAGGCGGTGGGACGGGATTCTACAATGAGCAGTTCTTC
CDR3: CASSVGGGTGFYNEQFF

J: TRBJ2-2
V: TRBV7-2
size: .
D: .
DNA: TGTGCCAGCAGCTTAGCTGTTCTAGCCCACACCGGGGAGCTGTTTTTT
CDR3: CASSLAVLAHTGELFF

J: TRBJ1-1
V: TRBV29-1
size: few
D: .
DNA: TGCAGTGCGGACAGTTCAAACACTGAAGCTTTCTTT
CDR3: CSADSSNTEAFF

J: TRBJ1-2
V: TRBV4-3
size: .
D: .
DNA: TGCGCCAGCAGCTCCCCAGATTTGTACACCTTC
CDR3: CASSSPDLYTF

J: TRBJ2-5
V: TRBV5-6
size: few
D: .
DNA: TGTGCCAGCAGCCGGGCGGTCCGCCAGGCTGAGACCCAGTACTTC
CDR3: CASSRAVRQAETQYF

J: TRBJ1-4
V: TRBV20-1
size: .
D: TRBD1
DNA: TGCAGTGCTCGAATGACAGGGGTTTTTGAAAAACTGTTTTTT
CDR3: CSARMTGVFEKLFF

J: TRBJ1-1
V: TRBV10-3
size: once
D: TRBD1
DNA: TGTGCCTCGTATGAGGGGGCGAGGGAGACTGAAGCTTTCTTT
CDR3: CASYEGARETEAFF

J: TRBJ2-7
V: TRBV6-2/TRBV6-3
size: .
D: TRBD2
DNA: TGTGCCAGCAGTTACTCGTCGGCATTTGGACTAGCGGGACTATACGAGCAGTACTTC
CDR3: CASSYSSAFGLAGLYEQYF

J: TRBJ2-1
V: TRBV7-6
size: .
D: .
DNA: TGTGCCAGCAGCTTAGTAGGCAGCCTGTACAATGAGCAGTTCTTC
CDR3: CASSLVGSLYNEQFF

J: TRBJ2-7
V: TRBV29-1
size: many
D: TRBD2
DNA: TGCAGCGTTCAGCGGGGATTACCCTACGAGCAGTACTTC
CDR3: CSVQRGLPYEQYF

J: TRBJ2-2
V: TRBV7-2
size: .
D: TRBD1
DNA: TGTGCCAGCAGCTTTGGACCCGACAGGGGCCGGGAGCTGTTTTTT
CDR3: CASSFGPDRGRELFF

J: TRBJ1-1
V: TRBV5-1
size: .
D: .
DNA: TGCGCCAGCAGGGTAAGGGGCAGGAACACTGAAGCTTTCTTT
CDR3: CASRVRGRNTEAFF

J: TRBJ2-5
V: TRBV4-1
size: many
D: .
DNA: TGCGCCAGCAGCCAAGATAAGGGGGGAGAGACCCAGTACTTC
CDR3: CASSQDKGGETQYF

J: TRBJ2-1
V: TRBV7-2
size: .
D: TRBD1
DNA: TGTGCCAGCAGGGGTGACAGGGGGTCTTACAATGAGCAGTTCTTC
CDR3: CASRGDRGSYNEQFF

J: TRBJ2-6
V: TRBV4-2
size: .
D: .
DNA: TGTGCCAGCAGCCAAGCCCCTTCTGGGGCCAACGTCCTGACTTTC
CDR3: CASSQAPSGANVLTF

J: TRBJ1-1
V: TRBV9
size: .
D: .
DNA: TGTGCCAGCAGCGTAGGTGACCGCAACGCTGAAGCTTTCTTT
CDR3: CASSVGDRNAEAFF

J: TRBJ1-5
V: TRBV6-2/TRBV6-3
size: few
D: .
DNA: TGTGCCAGCAGAACAGGGTCGGATCAGCCCCAGCATTTT
CDR3: CASRTGSDQPQHF

J: TRBJ2-7
V: TRBV27
size: few
D: .
DNA: TGTGCCAGCAGTTTATCTGTGCTGAACGAGCAGTACTTC
CDR3: CASSLSVLNEQYF

J: TRBJ2-7
V: TRBV4-1
size: .
D: TRBD1
DNA: TGCGCCAGCAGCCAAGAGATACAGGGGCCCTACGAGCAGTACTTC
CDR3: CASSQEIQGPYEQYF

J: TRBJ2-1
V: TRBV2
size: .
D: .
DNA: TGTGCCAGCAGGGACAGCCGGGGGGCCCGGTACAATGAGCAGTTCTTC
CDR3: CASRDSRGARYNEQFF

J: TRBJ2-7
V: TRBV7-2
size: .
D: .
DNA: TGTGCCAGCAGCACCCGGAGAGCGTACGAGCAGTACTTC
CDR3: CASSTRRAYEQYF

J: TRBJ2-5
V: TRBV6-2/TRBV6-3
size: few
D: .
DNA: TGTGCCAGCAGTTACCCATCATGGAAGTACTTC
CDR3: CASSYPSWKYF